The sequence of this T cell receptor (beta chain) was determined in a study of graft-versus-host responses after intestinal transplantation. Regarding the study as a whole: Declining HvG levels early post-transplant were linked to peak circulating GvH clone levels. The marrow of recipients harbored GvH clones, and ileum or blood showed some of them first.

As concerns this clone: The target antigen is unknown.

V lost 1 base and J lost 6; bases outside the gene matches: 18. The V gene's germline CDR1 is KGHSH and CDR2 LQKENI. The CDR3 length is 21 residues. Clones were sequenced by immunoSEQ multiplex PCR, and TCRdb holds only the in-frame ones, with some missing. This table has roughly 90,000 clones, about 85% appearing once. The genes are TRBV18 and TRBJ2-1, with TRBD2 matching over 13 bases. Sequenced material: unstimulated CD4+ T cells sorted from spleen or lymph node cells, taken before transplant. The TCR was taken from a human donor who was the organ donor for an intestinal transplant. The CDR3 nucleotides read TGTGCCAGCTCACCACTCCCCTTTATACTAGCGGGAGGGGGAGATGGCAATGAGCAGTTCTTC. Translation: CASSPLPFILAGGGDGNEQFF.